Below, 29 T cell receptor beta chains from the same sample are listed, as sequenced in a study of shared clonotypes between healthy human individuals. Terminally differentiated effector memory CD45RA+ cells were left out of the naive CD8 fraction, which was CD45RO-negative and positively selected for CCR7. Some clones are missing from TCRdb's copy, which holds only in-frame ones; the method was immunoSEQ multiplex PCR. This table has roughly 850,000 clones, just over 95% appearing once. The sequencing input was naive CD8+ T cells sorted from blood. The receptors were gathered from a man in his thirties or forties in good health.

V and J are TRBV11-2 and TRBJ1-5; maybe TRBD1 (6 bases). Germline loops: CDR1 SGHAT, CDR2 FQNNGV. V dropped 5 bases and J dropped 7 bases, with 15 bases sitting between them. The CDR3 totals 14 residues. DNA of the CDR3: TGTGCCAGCAGCGCTACAGGGATTCGGCAGCCCCAGCATTTT. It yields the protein CASSATGIRQPQHF.

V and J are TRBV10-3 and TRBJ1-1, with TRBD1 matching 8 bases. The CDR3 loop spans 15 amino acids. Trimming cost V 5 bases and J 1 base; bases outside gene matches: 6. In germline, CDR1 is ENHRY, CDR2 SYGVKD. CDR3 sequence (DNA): TGTGCCATCAGTCAGGCAGGACAGGGGAACACTGAAGCTTTCTTT. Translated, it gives CAISQAGQGNTEAFF.

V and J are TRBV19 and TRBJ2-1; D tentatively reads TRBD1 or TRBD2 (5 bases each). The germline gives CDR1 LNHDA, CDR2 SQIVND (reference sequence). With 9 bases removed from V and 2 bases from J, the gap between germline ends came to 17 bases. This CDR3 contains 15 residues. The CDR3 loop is CASSGGPRTYNEQFF. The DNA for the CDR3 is TGTGCCAGCTCTGGGGGTCCTAGAACCTACAATGAGCAGTTCTTC.

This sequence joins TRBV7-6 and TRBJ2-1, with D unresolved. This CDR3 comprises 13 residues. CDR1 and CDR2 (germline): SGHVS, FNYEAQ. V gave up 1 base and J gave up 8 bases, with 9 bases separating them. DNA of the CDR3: TGTGCCAGCAGCTTAGACTCGGGCGATGAGCAGTTCTTC. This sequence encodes CASSLDSGDEQFF.

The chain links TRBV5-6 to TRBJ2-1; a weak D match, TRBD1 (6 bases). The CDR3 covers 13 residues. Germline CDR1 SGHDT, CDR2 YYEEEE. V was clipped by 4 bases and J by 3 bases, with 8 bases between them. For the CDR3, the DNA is TGTGCCAGCAGCCCGGACAGCTACAATGAGCAGTTCTTC. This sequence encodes CASSPDSYNEQFF.

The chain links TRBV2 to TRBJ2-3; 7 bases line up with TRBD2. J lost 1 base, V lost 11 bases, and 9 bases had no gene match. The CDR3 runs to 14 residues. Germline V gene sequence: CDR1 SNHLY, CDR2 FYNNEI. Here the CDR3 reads CACCPGGGTDTQYF. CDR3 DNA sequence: TGTGCCTGTTGCCCGGGAGGAGGCACAGATACGCAGTATTTT. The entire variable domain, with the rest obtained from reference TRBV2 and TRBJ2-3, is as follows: EPEVTQTPSHQVTQMGQEVILRCVPISNHLYFYWYRQILGQKVEFLVSFYNNEISEKSEIFDDQFSVERPDGSNFTLKIRSTKLEDSAMYFCACCPGGGTDTQYFGPGTRLTVL.

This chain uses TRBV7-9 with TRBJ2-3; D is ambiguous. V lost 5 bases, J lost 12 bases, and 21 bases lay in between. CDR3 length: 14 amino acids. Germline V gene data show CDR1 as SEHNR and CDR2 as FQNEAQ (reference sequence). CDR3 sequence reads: CASSPPSSAESQYF. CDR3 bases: TGTGCCAGCAGCCCGCCGAGCAGCGCTGAATCACAGTATTTT.

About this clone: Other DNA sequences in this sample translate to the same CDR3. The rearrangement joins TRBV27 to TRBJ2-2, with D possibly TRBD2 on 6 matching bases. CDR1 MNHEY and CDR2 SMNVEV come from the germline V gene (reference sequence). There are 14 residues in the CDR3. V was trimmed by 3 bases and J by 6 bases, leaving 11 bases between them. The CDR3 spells CASSLLGGPGELFF. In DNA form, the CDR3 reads TGTGCCAGCAGTTTGCTCGGGGGACCCGGGGAGCTGTTTTTT.

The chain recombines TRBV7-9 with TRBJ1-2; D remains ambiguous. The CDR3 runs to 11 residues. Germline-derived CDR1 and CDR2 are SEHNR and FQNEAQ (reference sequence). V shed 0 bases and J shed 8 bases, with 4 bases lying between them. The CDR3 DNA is TGTGCCAGCAGCTTAGCTTGGGGCTACACCTTC. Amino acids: CASSLAWGYTF.

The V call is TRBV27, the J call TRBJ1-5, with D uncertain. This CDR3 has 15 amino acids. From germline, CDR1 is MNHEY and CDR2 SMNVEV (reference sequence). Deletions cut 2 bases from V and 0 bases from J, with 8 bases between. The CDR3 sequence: CASSLNGYSNQPQHF. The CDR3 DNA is TGTGCCAGCAGTTTAAACGGTTATAGCAATCAGCCCCAGCATTTT.

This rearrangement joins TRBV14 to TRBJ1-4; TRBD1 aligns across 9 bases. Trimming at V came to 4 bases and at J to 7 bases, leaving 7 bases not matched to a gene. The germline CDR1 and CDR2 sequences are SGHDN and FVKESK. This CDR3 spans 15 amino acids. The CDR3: CASSPTGGGFEKLFF. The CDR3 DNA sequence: TGTGCCAGCAGCCCAACAGGGGGCGGTTTTGAAAAACTGTTTTTT.

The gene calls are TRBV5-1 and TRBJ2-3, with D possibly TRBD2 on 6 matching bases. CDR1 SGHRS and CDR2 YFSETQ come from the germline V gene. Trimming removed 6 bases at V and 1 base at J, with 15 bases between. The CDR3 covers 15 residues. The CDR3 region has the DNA TGCGCCAGCAACGACCACGGGGAGGGCACAGATACGCAGTATTTT. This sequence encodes CASNDHGEGTDTQYF.

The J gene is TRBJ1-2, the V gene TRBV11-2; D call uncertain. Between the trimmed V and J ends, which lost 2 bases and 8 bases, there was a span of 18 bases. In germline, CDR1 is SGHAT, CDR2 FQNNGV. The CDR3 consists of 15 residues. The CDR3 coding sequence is TGTGCCAGCAGCTTACCGCCTAACAGACTAGGAGGCTACACCTTC. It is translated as CASSLPPNRLGGYTF.

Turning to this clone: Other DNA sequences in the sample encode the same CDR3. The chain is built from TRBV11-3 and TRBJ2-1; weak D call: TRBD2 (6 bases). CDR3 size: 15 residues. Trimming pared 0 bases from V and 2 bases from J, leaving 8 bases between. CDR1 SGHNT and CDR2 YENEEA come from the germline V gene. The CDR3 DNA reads TGTGCCAGCAGCTTAGACGGGAGTACCTACAATGAGCAGTTCTTC. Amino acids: CASSLDGSTYNEQFF.

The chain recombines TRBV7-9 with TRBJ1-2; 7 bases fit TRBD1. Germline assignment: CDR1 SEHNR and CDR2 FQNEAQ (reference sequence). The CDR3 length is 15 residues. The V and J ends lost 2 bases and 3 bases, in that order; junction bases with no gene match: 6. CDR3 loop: CASSLSGQKDYGYTF. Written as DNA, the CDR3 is TGTGCCAGCAGCTTATCGGGACAGAAAGACTATGGCTACACCTTC.

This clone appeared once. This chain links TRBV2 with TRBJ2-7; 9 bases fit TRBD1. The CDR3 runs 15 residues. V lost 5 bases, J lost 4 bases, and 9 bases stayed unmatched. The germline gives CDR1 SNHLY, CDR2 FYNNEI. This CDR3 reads CASSPLPGQGYEQYF. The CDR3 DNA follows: TGTGCCAGCAGTCCTCTTCCGGGACAGGGATACGAGCAGTACTTC.

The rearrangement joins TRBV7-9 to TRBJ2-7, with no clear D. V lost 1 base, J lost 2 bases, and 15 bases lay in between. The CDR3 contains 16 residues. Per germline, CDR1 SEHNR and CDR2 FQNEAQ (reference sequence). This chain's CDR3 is CASSLVTDRDPYEQYF. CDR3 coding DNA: TGTGCCAGCAGCTTAGTCACAGACCGAGATCCCTACGAGCAGTACTTC.

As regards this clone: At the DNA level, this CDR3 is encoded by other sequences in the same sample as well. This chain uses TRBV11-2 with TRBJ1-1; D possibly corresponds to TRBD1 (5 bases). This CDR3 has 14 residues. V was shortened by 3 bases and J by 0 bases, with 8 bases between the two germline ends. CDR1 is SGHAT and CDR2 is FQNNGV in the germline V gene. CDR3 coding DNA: TGTGCCAGCAGCTTGGGGGGAATGAACACTGAAGCTTTCTTT. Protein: CASSLGGMNTEAFF.

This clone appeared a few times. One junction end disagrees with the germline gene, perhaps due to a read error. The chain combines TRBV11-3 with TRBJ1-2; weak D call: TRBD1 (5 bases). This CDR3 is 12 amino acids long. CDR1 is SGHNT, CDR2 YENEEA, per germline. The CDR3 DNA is TGTGCCAGCAGCTTGGGGACGGATTTAGGTTTCTTC. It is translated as CASSLGTDLGFF.

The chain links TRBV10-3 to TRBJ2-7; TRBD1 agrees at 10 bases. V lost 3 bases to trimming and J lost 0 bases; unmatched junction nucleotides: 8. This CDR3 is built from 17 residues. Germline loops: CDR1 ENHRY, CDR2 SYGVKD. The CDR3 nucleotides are TGTGCCATCAGTGAAGGGCCCCGGGACAGGGGCTCCTACGAGCAGTACTTC. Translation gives CAISEGPRDRGSYEQYF.

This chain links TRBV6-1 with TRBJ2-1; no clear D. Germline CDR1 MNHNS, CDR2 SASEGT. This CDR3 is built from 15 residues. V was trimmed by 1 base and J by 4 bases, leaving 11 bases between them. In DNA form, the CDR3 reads TGTGCCAGCAGTGAAGTCCCCAGATTTTACAATGAGCAGTTCTTC. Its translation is CASSEVPRFYNEQFF.

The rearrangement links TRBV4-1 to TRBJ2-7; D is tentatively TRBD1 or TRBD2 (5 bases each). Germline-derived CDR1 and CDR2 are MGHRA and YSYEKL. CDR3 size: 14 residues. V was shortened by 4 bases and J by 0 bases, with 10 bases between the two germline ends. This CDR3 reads CASSPGSNSYEQYF. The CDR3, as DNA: TGCGCCAGCAGCCCAGGGAGTAACTCCTACGAGCAGTACTTC.

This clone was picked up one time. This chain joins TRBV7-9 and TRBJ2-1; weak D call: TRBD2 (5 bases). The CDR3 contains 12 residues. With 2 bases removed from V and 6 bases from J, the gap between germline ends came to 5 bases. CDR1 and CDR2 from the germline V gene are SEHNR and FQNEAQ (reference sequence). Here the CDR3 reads CASSLTSNEQFF. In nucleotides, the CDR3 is TGTGCCAGCAGCTTAACTAGCAATGAGCAGTTCTTC. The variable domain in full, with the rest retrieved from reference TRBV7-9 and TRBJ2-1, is DTGVSQNPRHKITKRGQNVTFRCDPISEHNRLYWYRQTLGQGPEFLTYFQNEAQLEKSRLLSDRFSAERPKGSFSTLEIQRTEQGDSAMYLCASSLTSNEQFFGPGTRLTVL.

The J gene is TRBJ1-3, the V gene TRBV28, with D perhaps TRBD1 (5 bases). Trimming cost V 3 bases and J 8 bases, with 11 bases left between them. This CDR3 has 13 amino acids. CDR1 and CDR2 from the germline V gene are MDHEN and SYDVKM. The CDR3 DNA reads TGTGCCAGCAGTTTCTCGGGGGGGTACACCATATATTTT. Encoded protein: CASSFSGGYTIYF.

CDR3 sequence reads: CASSSPAEAFF. DNA of the CDR3: TGTGCCAGCAGCTCTCCGGCGGAAGCTTTCTTT. The V call is TRBV11-2, the J call TRBJ1-1; no clear D gene. The ends were cut back, 4 bases at V and 8 bases at J, with 8 bases in the middle. Looked up from germline, CDR1 is SGHAT and CDR2 is FQNNGV. The CDR3 has 11 amino acids.

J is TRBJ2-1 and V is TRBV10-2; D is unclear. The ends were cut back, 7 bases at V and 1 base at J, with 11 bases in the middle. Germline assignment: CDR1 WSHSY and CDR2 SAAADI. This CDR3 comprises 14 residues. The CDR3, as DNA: TGCGCCAGCACCCGATCGAGATCCTACAATGAGCAGTTCTTC. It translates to CASTRSRSYNEQFF.

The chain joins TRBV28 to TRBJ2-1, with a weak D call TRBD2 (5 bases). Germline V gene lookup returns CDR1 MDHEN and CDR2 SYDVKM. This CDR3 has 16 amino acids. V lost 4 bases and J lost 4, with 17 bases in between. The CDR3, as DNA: TGTGCCAGCAGTTCCGAGGGCGGGTTGGGATACAATGAGCAGTTCTTC. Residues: CASSSEGGLGYNEQFF.

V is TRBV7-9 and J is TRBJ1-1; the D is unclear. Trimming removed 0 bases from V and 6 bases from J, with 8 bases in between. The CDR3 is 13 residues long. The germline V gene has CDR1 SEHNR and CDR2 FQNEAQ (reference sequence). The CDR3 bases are TGTGCCAGCAGCTTAGCGAAAGGCCCTGAAGCTTTCTTT. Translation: CASSLAKGPEAFF.

The CDR3 bases are TGTGCCAGTAGTCAAGGACAGGGGGTCTTGGGCAATCAGCCCCAGCATTTT. Amino acid sequence: CASSQGQGVLGNQPQHF. The chain combines TRBV19 with TRBJ1-5; 10 nucleotides agree with TRBD1. V was pared by 5 bases and J by 2 bases, with 9 bases of the junction left unmatched. Germline V CDR1 and CDR2: LNHDA, SQIVND (reference sequence). The CDR3 loop spans 17 amino acids.